The source of this T cell receptor beta chain is a study of blood T cell repertoires in COVID-19. Trimming took 1 base from V and 3 from J, leaving 9 bases between them. Germline assignment: CDR1 LGHDT and CDR2 YNNKEL (reference sequence). The CDR3 is 14 amino acids. Here immunoSEQ multiplex PCR was the method, and the copy in TCRdb shows in-frame clones only, minus some. In the table there are fewer than 120,000 clones, around 80% of which are singletons. This clone was seen just once. The origin of this receptor is a woman older than 75 with acute or convalescent COVID-19. The sequenced material came from peripheral blood. This sequence joins TRBV3-1 (or the pseudogene TRBV3-2) and TRBJ1-1, with a tentative D call TRBD1 (5 bases). The CDR3 DNA reads TGTGCCAGCAGCCAAGCTGGGGCGGACACTGAAGCTTTCTTT. Its protein is CASSQAGADTEAFF.